This T cell receptor beta chain was recovered during a study of PD-L1 blockade in urothelial cancer. The wider study: The number of prior chemotherapy regimens per patient was 0 to 3.

Indicated time point: peripheral blood 6 weeks after treatment start. Patients had locally advanced or metastatic urothelial carcinoma. Trimming cost V 3 bases and J 4 bases, with 13 bases left between them. The V gene's germline CDR1 is SGDLS and CDR2 YYNGEE. The CDR3 runs to 14 residues. Generated by immunoSEQ multiplex PCR, the TCRdb table keeps only in-frame clones and is missing some. The sample consists of roughly 29,000 clones, around 80% of them appearing once. This TCR was recovered from a man in his 70s with urothelial cancer. The sequenced sample was PBMCs, obtained around atezolizumab (anti-PD-L1) treatment. V and J are TRBV9 and TRBJ1-2, with unresolved D. CDR3 loop: CASSERVGGYGYTF. The CDR3 DNA is TGTGCCAGCAGCGAGCGGGTGGGTGGCTATGGCTACACCTTC.